This TCR beta chain was observed in a study of Graves' ophthalmopathy and Graves' hyperthyroidism. Trimming stripped 1 base from V and 5 bases from J, with 18 bases between. The CDR3 consists of 17 residues. Germline CDR1 and CDR2: SGHAT and FQNNGV. This clonotype came up a few times. Its antigen is not known. Clinicians diagnosed using symptoms, serum thyroxine, TRAb, thyroid ultrasound and orbital computed tomography. PBMCs were isolated by Ficoll-Paque density gradient centrifugation, using more than 8.5 ml of fresh peripheral blood as the starting material. General study points: In predicting ophthalmopathy progression, the model reached 65% to 71% sensitivity and around 72% specificity.

From RNA, the CDR3 regions of TCR beta chains were amplified and sequenced. Following a first-round RT-PCR that used HTBI primers, a second-round multiplex PCR was carried out. TCRdb reprocessed the multiplex PCR reads with MiXCR, giving one entry per CDR3 protein. Of around 400,000 distinct CDR3 sequences in the sample, about 18% were seen once. Input material: peripheral blood. The chain recombines TRBV11-2 with TRBJ1-5, with a possible D match to TRBD1 (6 bases). This TCR was sampled from a woman aged 18-30 years with Graves' ophthalmopathy. CDR3 DNA: TGTGCCAGCAGCTTAGGTTTCAGGGGAATTTTCGATCAGCCCCAGCATTTT. Translation: CASSLGFRGIFDQPQHF.